Below, 3 T cell receptor beta chains from the same sample are listed, as sequenced in a study of T cells expressing NK-cell markers. TCRdb reprocessed the 5' RACE reads and keeps a single row for each CDR3 protein, giving no DNA. The sample table sets out some 450,000 distinct CDR3 sequences. The sample comprised blood T cells: a sorted CD56 or NKG2C T cell subset, CD4+ or CD8+ T cells, or bulk PBMC T cells (not recorded which). These receptors were obtained from a woman aged 18-70 years in good health.

The V call is TRBV4-3, the J call TRBJ1-1; the TCRdb call, TRBD1, lacks DNA for checking. Germline V CDR1 and CDR2: LGHNA, YSLEER. CDR3 length: 16 residues. CDR3 loop: CASSLGTGGWDTEAFF.

The chain carries TRBV12-3 or TRBV12-4 and TRBJ2-1. This CDR3 region has 13 residues. CDR3 in amino acids: CASSFWTGNEQFF.

The CDR3 reads CASNLVAGPGSYEQYF. This chain links TRBV7-2 with TRBJ2-7; TCRdb's D call, TRBD1, is unchecked because there is no DNA. The CDR3 runs to 16 residues. Germline values: CDR1 SGHTA, CDR2 FQGNSA.